The 3 T cell receptor beta chains presented below share a single source sample, sequenced in a study of response to subunit inactivated influenza vaccine. TCRdb passed the RT-PCR reads through MiXCR, listing each CDR3 protein once. This sample has approximately 250,000 distinct CDR3 sequences, with 9% to 15% found just once. The specimen comprised non-naive T cells sorted from PBMCs, sampled around 15 days before vaccination. These receptor sequences come from a man between 45 and 60 years old who received an inactivated influenza vaccine.

This clonotype was counted only a few times. This rearrangement joins TRBV24-1 to TRBJ2-1; 13 bases map to TRBD2. The CDR3 has 14 amino acids. Trimming took 7 bases from V and 6 from J; bases not matched to a gene: 2. Germline CDR1 KGHDR, CDR2 SFDVKD. The CDR3 loop reads CATRGLAGANEQFF. DNA of the CDR3: TGTGCCACCAGAGGACTAGCGGGAGCCAATGAGCAGTTCTTC.

CDR3 protein: CASSPEPSGFSYEQYF. Written as DNA, the CDR3 is TGCGCCAGCAGCCCAGAGCCTAGCGGGTTCTCCTACGAGCAGTACTTC. This sequence joins TRBV5-1 and TRBJ2-7, with 8 positions matching TRBD2. CDR1 and CDR2 from the germline V gene are SGHRS and YFSETQ. After removal of 4 bases from V and 0 bases from J, the junction contained 9 bases not matched to a gene. This CDR3 has 16 amino acids.

The rearrangement joins TRBV5-5 to TRBJ2-7; D assignment may be TRBD1 or TRBD2 (5 bases each). The germline gives CDR1 SGHKS, CDR2 YYEKEE (reference sequence). V was clipped by 4 bases and J by 3 bases, with 17 bases between them. The CDR3 has 15 amino acids. The CDR3, as DNA: TGTGCCAGCAGCCCCGAGATGGGACCGTTCTACGAGCAGTACTTC. Its translation: CASSPEMGPFYEQYF.